This T cell receptor (beta chain) was retrieved from a study of OX40 agonist ivuxolimab in advanced cancers. There are 16 residues in the CDR3. In germline, CDR1 is SGHAT, CDR2 FQNNGV. Trimming stripped 1 base from V and 2 bases from J, with 14 bases between. Generated by immunoSEQ multiplex PCR, the TCRdb table keeps only in-frame clones and is missing some. The sample shows 80,000 to 95,000 clones, approximately 91% of them seen only once. The specimen was CD4+ or CD8+ T cells sorted from blood, collected in a trial of the OX40 agonist ivuxolimab. The receptor comes from an adult with an advanced solid tumor such as melanoma, head and neck, liver or kidney cancer. The chain uses TRBV11-2 and TRBJ1-1; D may be TRBD1 (5 bases). This chain's CDR3 is CASSLGAGIANTEAFF. The CDR3 DNA is TGTGCCAGCAGCTTAGGGGCAGGGATAGCTAACACTGAAGCTTTCTTT.